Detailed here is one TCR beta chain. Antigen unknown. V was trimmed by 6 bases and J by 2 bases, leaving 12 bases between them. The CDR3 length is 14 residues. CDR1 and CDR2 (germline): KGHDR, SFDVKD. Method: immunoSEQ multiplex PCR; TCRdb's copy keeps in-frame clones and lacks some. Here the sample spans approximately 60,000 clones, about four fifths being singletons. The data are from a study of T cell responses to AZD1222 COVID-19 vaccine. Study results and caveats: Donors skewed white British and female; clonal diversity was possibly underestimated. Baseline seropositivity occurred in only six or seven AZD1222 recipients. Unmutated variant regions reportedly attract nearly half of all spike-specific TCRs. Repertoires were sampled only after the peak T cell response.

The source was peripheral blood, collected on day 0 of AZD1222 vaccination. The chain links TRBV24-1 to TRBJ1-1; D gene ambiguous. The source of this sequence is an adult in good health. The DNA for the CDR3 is TGTGCCACCAGTTTGGGGTGGGGAAACACTGAAGCTTTCTTT. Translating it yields CATSLGWGNTEAFF.